These T cell receptor beta chains were read from a single sample in a study of CD8+CD57+ T cells in acquired aplastic anemia. Using its own MiXCR run on the reads, TCRdb lists one record per CDR3 protein. Among just over 450,000 distinct CDR3 sequences listed, approximately 32% were seen once. Sequencing used sorted CD4+, CD8+, or CD8+CD57+ T cells (not recorded which) from PBMCs. Receptors originate from a human donor with aplastic anemia. The CDR3 runs from the conserved cysteine through the conserved F or W. A D gene is named only where the DNA matches it firmly.

NA	TRBV24-1	TRBJ1-5	CATSERTDSNQPQHF
TRBD1	TRBV10-3	TRBJ1-5	CASSWDRSNQPQHF
TRBD1	TRBV20-1	TRBJ2-7	CSARIAGTGTYEQYF
NA	TRBV25-1	TRBJ2-1	CASIRSGGRLNEQFF
TRBD1	TRBV10-1	TRBJ2-1	CASSDPGQGVNEQFF
NA	TRBV5-1	TRBJ1-2	CASSTEGASADYGYTF
NA	TRBV10-3	TRBJ1-2	CASSLYRGAANYGYTF
NA	TRBV7-9	TRBJ2-4	CASSPGKNIQYF
TRBD1	TRBV9	TRBJ2-7	CASSRGQGAPTYEQYF
NA	TRBV19	TRBJ1-1	CASRRRDRPNAFF
NA	TRBV3-1	TRBJ2-3	CASSQERPAPDTQYF
NA	TRBV6-5	TRBJ2-6	CASSYSSGANVLTF
TRBD2	TRBV20-1	TRBJ2-7	CSARRSGGAGEQYF
TRBD1	TRBV30	TRBJ1-5	CAWGPTGRSNQPQHF
NA	TRBV10-3	TRBJ1-2	CAISTRDIGFDGYTF
TRBD2	TRBV5-8	TRBJ2-5	CASSPRSGTNITQYF
TRBD2	TRBV7-6	TRBJ2-1	CASSLGGTSMNEQFF
TRBD1	TRBV24-1	TRBJ1-5	CATGGNQPQHF
NA	TRBV3-1	TRBJ1-3	CASRLGGNTIYF
NA	TRBV7-2	TRBJ2-7	CASSQEDSAYEQYF
NA	TRBV5-1	TRBJ1-2	CASRSDSASPGYTF
NA	TRBV6-1	TRBJ2-3	CASSPVGGQDTQYF
NA	TRBV10-3	NA	CAIRSGPFSYEQYF
NA	TRBV19	TRBJ1-1	CASSIAPLARALNTEAFF
TRBD1	TRBV30	TRBJ2-7	CASQGAREQYF
TRBD2	TRBV6-1	TRBJ2-7	CASSENVPGLAGVLNEQYF
NA	TRBV30	TRBJ1-5	CACTIAGNQPQHF
NA	TRBV4-3	TRBJ1-6	CASSQEGSYSSPLHF
NA	TRBV2	TRBJ1-6	CASSIQGRGSPLHF
NA	TRBV11-3	TRBJ1-6	CASSLELIYNSPLHF
NA	TRBV6-5	TRBJ1-6	CASSYRTAQISPLHF
NA	TRBV7-9	TRBJ1-2	CASSFTPTGYTF
TRBD1	TRBV5-6	TRBJ2-1	CASSLVTGENEQFF
TRBD1	TRBV29-1	TRBJ2-7	CSVGTGGAGYEQYF
TRBD1	TRBV11-2	TRBJ1-6	CASSLRGLNNSPLHF
NA	TRBV6-1	TRBJ2-7	CAWSVRGTSYPEQYF
NA	TRBV12-5	TRBJ1-2	CASGLTPDGYTF
TRBD2	TRBV20-1	TRBJ2-1	CSARPGGLALGGEQFF
NA	TRBV7-7	TRBJ1-3	CASGPPSRGCTIYF
NA	TRBV5-6	TRBJ1-3	CASSGTGLKPGNTIYF
NA	TRBV20-1	TRBJ1-2	CSAPLSGFNYGYTF
NA	TRBV29-1	TRBJ2-1	CSVAFAVNNEQFF